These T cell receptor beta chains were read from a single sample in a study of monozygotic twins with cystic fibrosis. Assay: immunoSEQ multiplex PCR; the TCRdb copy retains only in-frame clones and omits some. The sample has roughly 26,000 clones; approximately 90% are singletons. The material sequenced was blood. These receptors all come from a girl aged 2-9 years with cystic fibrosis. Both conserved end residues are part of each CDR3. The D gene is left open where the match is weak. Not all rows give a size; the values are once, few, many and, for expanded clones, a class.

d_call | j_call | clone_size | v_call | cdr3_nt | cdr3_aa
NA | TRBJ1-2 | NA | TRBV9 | TGTGCCAGCAGCGTAGAACCCCTGCTGGACTATGGCTACACCTTC | CASSVEPLLDYGYTF
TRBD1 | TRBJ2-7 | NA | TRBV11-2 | TGTGCCAGCTTTGGACAGGGGGCCTCAAAGCGGTACGAGCAGTACTTC | CASFGQGASKRYEQYF
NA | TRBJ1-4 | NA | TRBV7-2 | TGTGCCAGCAGCTTAGCGCGACACCCGGCAACTAATGAAAAACTGTTTTTT | CASSLARHPATNEKLFF
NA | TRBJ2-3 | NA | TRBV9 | TGTGCCAGCAGCGCCGGAGGGGGGACGATTACACAGTATTTT | CASSAGGGTITQYF
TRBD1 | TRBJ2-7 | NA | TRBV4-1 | TGCGCCAGCAGCCGGGACAGGGCCTACGAGCAGTACTTC | CASSRDRAYEQYF
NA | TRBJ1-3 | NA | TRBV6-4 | TGTGCCAGCAGTCTAGGTAGAAACACCATATATTTT | CASSLGRNTIYF
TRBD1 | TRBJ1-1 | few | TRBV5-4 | TGTGCCAGCAGCTTTCCGGACAGGTTGGACACTGAAGCTTTCTTT | CASSFPDRLDTEAFF
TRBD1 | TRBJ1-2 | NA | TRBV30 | TGTGCCTGTGGGACAGGCTATAACTATGGCTACACCTTC | CACGTGYNYGYTF
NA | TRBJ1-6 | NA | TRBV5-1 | TGCGCCAGCAGCTTGGACAGGACTAATTCACCCCTCCACTTT | CASSLDRTNSPLHF
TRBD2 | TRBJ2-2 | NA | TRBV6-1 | TGTGCCAGCAGTGAAGGGGAGACACTAGCGGGGGAGCTGTTTTTT | CASSEGETLAGELFF
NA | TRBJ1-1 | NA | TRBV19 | TGTGCCAGTAGTAGCCATTTCGCCAGGGAGAACACTGAAGCTTTCTTT | CASSSHFARENTEAFF
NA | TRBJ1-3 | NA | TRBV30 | TGTGCCTGGAGTAACGGGGGGAACTCTGGAAACACCATATATTTT | CAWSNGGNSGNTIYF
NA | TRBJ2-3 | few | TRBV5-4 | TGTGCCAGCAGCTTGAGGGACTCCGCAGGGACAGATACGCAGTATTTT | CASSLRDSAGTDTQYF
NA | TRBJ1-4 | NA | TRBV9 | TGTGCCAGCAGCGTCTCCCCCTCTAATGAAAAACTGTTTTTT | CASSVSPSNEKLFF
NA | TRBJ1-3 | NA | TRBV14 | TGTGCCAGCAGCCAAGCTGTTAGAAACACCATATATTTT | CASSQAVRNTIYF
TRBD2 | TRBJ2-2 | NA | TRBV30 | TGTGCCTGGAGGAGGGGGACTAGCTCCGGGGAGCTGTTTTTT | CAWRRGTSSGELFF
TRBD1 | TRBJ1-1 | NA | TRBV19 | TGTGCCAGTAGTATGGGAGGGGGCCGGAGGAACACTGAAGCTTTCTTT | CASSMGGGRRNTEAFF
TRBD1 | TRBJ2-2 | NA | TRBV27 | TGTGCCAGCAGTTTATCGAAGGGCCGGGGCAACAGGGGCCCAGTAGGGGAGCTGTTTTTT | CASSLSKGRGNRGPVGELFF
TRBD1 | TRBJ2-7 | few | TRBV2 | TGTGCCAGCAGCACCGGGACAGGGCTAACCTACGAGCAGTACTTC | CASSTGTGLTYEQYF
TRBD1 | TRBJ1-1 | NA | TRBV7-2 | TGTGCCAGCAGCACAATCCCGGGACAGATGAACACTGAAGCTTTCTTT | CASSTIPGQMNTEAFF
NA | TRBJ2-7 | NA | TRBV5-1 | TGCGCCAGCAGCTTGGACCCTTATACAGGGCGCCCCTACGAGCAGTACTTC | CASSLDPYTGRPYEQYF
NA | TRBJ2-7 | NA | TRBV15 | TGTGCCACCAGCAGAGACCCGGTAGTTTCCTACGAGCAGTACTTC | CATSRDPVVSYEQYF
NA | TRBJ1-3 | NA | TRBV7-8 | TGTGCCAGCAGCCCCCTGCCGACAGCCTCCTCTGGAAACACCATATATTTT | CASSPLPTASSGNTIYF
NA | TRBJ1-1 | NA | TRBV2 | TGTGCCAGCAAGACGGAAGGGAACACTGAAGCTTTCTTT | CASKTEGNTEAFF
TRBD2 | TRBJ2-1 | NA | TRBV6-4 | TGTGCCAGCAGCCCGACTAGCGGGGGGACCTACAATGAGCAGTTCTTC | CASSPTSGGTYNEQFF
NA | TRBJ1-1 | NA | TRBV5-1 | TGCGCCAGCAGCCCCCGGGACGCCGGTCGAGCTTTCTTT | CASSPRDAGRAFF
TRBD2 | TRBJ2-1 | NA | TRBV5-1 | TGCGCCAGCAGCTTGACTAGCGGGGGGCCGGGTGAGCAGTTCTTC | CASSLTSGGPGEQFF
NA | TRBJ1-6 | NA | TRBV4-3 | TGCGCCAGCAGCCCGAACAGCCTCCGGGCCCCTAATTCACCCCTCCACTTT | CASSPNSLRAPNSPLHF
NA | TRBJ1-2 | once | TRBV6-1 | TGTGCCAGCACCCCGGACCTTAACTATGGCTACACCTTC | CASTPDLNYGYTF
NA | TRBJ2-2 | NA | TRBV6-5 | TGTGCCAGCAGTTTTCGAGGGGGGAACACCGGGGAGCTGTTTTTT | CASSFRGGNTGELFF
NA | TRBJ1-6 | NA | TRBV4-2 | TGTGCCAGCAGCCAAGCTTGGGTTTATAATTCACCCCTCCACTTT | CASSQAWVYNSPLHF
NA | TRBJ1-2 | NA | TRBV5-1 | TGCGCCAGCAGCTTGTTGCGGGAATTAGGCTACACCTTC | CASSLLRELGYTF
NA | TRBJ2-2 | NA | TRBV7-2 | TGTGCCAGCAGCTTAGCGTGGCGACGCGGGGTAAACACCGGGGAGCTGTTTTTT | CASSLAWRRGVNTGELFF
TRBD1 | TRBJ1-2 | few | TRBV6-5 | TGTGCCAGCAGTTTCGGACAGGGGGCGCGGGGCTACACCTTC | CASSFGQGARGYTF
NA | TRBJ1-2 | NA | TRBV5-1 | TGCGCCAGCAGCTTGGTGGGGACTGACAGGAACTATGGCTACACCTTC | CASSLVGTDRNYGYTF
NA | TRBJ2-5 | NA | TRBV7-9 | TGTGCCAGCAGCACGGACCCCTACAAGACCCAGTACTTC | CASSTDPYKTQYF
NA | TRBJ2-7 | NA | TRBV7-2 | TGTGCCAGCAGCTTAGCGACCAGCGGCCCATTCTACGAGCAGTACTTC | CASSLATSGPFYEQYF
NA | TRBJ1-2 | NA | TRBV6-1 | TGTGCCAGCCCCGGGCCTTATGGCTACACCTTC | CASPGPYGYTF
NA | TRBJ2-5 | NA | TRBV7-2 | TGTGCCAGCAGCCTTACGCGGCAAGAGACCCAGTACTTC | CASSLTRQETQYF
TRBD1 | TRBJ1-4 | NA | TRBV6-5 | TGTGCCAGCAGTTACCGGACAGGGAGTGAAAAACTGTTTTTT | CASSYRTGSEKLFF
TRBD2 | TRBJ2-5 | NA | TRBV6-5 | TGTGCCAGCAGTTTCGGGACCCTAGCGGGGGGCGAGACCCAGTACTTC | CASSFGTLAGGETQYF
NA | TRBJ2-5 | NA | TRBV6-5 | TGTGCCAGCTGGAGGGCGTACCAAGAGACCCAGTACTTC | CASWRAYQETQYF
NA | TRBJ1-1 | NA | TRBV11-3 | TGTGCCAGCAGCTTAGAAGGGGACACTGAAGCTTTCTTT | CASSLEGDTEAFF
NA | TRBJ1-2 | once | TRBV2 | TGTGCCGGCACCGGGACAAGGACACCCTATGGCTACACCTTC | CAGTGTRTPYGYTF
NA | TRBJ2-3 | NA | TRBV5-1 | TGCGCCAGCAGCCCGCGAAGTGGTGCAGATACGCAGTATTTT | CASSPRSGADTQYF
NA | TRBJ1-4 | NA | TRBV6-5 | TGTGCCAGCAGTTACCGGTGGCCAAATGAAAAACTGTTTTTT | CASSYRWPNEKLFF
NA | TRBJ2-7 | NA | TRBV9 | TGTGCCAGCAGCCCCCGCTCCGCGGGGAACTACGAGCAGTACTTC | CASSPRSAGNYEQYF
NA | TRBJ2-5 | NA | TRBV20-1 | TGCAGTGCTTCCGCGGAAGAGACCCAGTACTTC | CSASAEETQYF
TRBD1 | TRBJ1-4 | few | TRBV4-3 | TGCGCCAGCAGCGGGGACAGCGCCGAAAAACTGTTTTTT | CASSGDSAEKLFF
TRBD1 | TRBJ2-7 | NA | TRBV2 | TGTGCCAGCAGGAACAGGGGGCGTTACGAGCAGTACTTC | CASRNRGRYEQYF
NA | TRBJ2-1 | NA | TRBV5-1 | TGCGCCAGCAGCTTGCTCCTAGGAAGGGACAATGAGCAGTTCTTC | CASSLLLGRDNEQFF
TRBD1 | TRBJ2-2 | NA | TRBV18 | TGTGCCAGCTCTCGCCAGGGGGTTTACACCGGGGAGCTGTTTTTT | CASSRQGVYTGELFF
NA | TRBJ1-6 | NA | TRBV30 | TGTGCCTGGAGTGTACGTCAGGGAAATTCACCCCTCCACTTT | CAWSVRQGNSPLHF
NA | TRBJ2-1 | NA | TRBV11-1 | TGTGCCAGCAGCCCTCTGGGCGGGATCTCCTACAATGAGCAGTTCTTC | CASSPLGGISYNEQFF
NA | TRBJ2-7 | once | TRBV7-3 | TGTGCCAGCAGCTTCAGGGGCCCCTACGAGCAGTACTTC | CASSFRGPYEQYF
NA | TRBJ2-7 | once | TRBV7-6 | TGTGCCAGCAGCCAAGGAGGGATCTACGAGCAGTACTTC | CASSQGGIYEQYF
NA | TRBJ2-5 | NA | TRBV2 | TGTGCCAGCAGTCGGGAGAGGCGGCAAGAGACCCAGTACTTC | CASSRERRQETQYF
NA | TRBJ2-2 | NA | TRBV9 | TGTGCCAGCAGCGTAGCGGGGTCGGGGAGCGGGGAGCTGTTTTTT | CASSVAGSGSGELFF
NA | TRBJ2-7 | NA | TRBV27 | TGTGCCAGCAGTTTATCGGGGGGGCCGCGTGAGCAGTACTTC | CASSLSGGPREQYF